A single T cell receptor (beta chain) is shown here with its context. Its antigen target is currently unknown. No qualities accompany the bases; no much larger clone lies one base away. This sample includes further DNA sequences coding for the same CDR3. The data belong to a study of cytomegalovirus exposure and HLA in healthy donors (dated by TCRdb to 2016 to 2017). General notes on the study: In an earlier analysis of 550 to 750 of the donors, 276 Gb of sequence data and 100 million or so unique TCR beta sequences from 150 million to 200 million T cells were reported. An early release covering 550 to 650 HLA-typed donors comprised 250 to 350 gigabases of sequencing data and some 79 million unique TCR sequences. Of the roughly 390 genotyped donors, roughly 80% were placed in the genetic ancestry cluster associated with self-reported Caucasian donors. The study aimed to test whether cataloging public T cell receptors could reveal signatures of past pathogen exposure. The study used immunosequencing to profile the T cell repertoires of around 600 subjects and linked those repertoires to cytomegalovirus serostatus. A separate validation cohort of 90 to 150 different subjects was used in addition to the 666-subject first cohort. To predict cytomegalovirus infection status, the study brought together high-throughput TCR immunosequencing, statistical association of individual TCRs with disease status, and machine learning. A later analysis re-analyzed previously published TCR beta repertoires from about 730 donors and added high-resolution HLA genotyping to study TCR occurrence patterns. In the later analysis, no new phenotypic data were used to find candidate immune exposures; instead, reliance was placed on TCR beta sequences and their occurrence across donors. An earlier analysis of approximately 580 of the donors used high-throughput TCR beta sequencing to judge whether each TCR beta V gene segment behaved as functional or pseudogenic. Alongside the repertoire data, information on donor age, sex, ethnicity and CMV serostatus was compiled. A later genetic analysis used genome-wide SNP genotypes for about three fifths of the 666 donors, treating that subset as a discovery cohort. Every discovery cohort repertoire had been produced on one sequencing platform. HLA typing covered class I and class II loci at four-digit resolution. The number of typed donors differed by locus: roughly 620-640 for A, B, C, DRB1 and DQB1; about 520 for DQA1; 606 for DPA1; and some 450 for DPB1. Five DR-DQ haplotypes were treated as single units for association and clustering because of strong linkage in the cohort. On average, approximately 250,000 unique TCR beta nucleotide sequences were sequenced per donor among 350 to 400 genotyped donors of the cohort, with approximately 18% of those sequences being non-productive. Broader findings and caveats from the paper: A few of the identified cytomegalovirus-associated TCR beta chains were confirmed in vitro to be specific for cytomegalovirus antigens. In a later analysis, several top co-occurrence clusters were reported to appear linked to parvovirus B19, influenza, CMV and Epstein-Barr virus. Sequencing depth was assumed to be roughly uniform across donors in the presence/absence analyses, though that assumption may not hold. The 87-base-pair reads could not distinguish some IMGT-functional V segments, including TRBV6-2 and TRBV6-3, so those segments were excluded. Over 15 rarely observed V segments, including chromosome 9 orphons, were excluded from the earlier analysis of several hundred of the donors because counts were too low. An association between a missense DCLRE1C variant and V-gene and J-gene trimming of TCR beta chains was found in a later genetic analysis and replicated in an independent cohort. In a later genetic analysis, fewer N-insertions in productive TCRs were reported among donors in an Asian-associated ancestry cluster than the roughly 700-donor mean. The authors suggested that the approach could potentially be generalized to other disease states and immunological phenotypes. In this cohort, only TCR beta chains were sequenced, and detectable features were limited by the absence of alpha or paired-chain data. Because some donors lacked HLA typing at each locus, the association tests relied only on the typed subset. At a false discovery rate of 0.05, a later analysis linked 15,000 to 20,000 TCR beta sequences to specific HLA alleles. The study listed 150 to 200 TCR beta chains as associated with cytomegalovirus. The classifier was reported to diagnose cytomegalovirus status with high specificity and sensitivity in both the original cohort and the validation cohort. A group of highly shared sequence variants was considered likely to be a technical artifact of the sequencing pipeline. In an earlier analysis of 587 of the donors, most TCR beta V segments were observed in productive rearrangements about 87% or about 30% of the time, broadly matching IMGT annotations. Linkage disequilibrium might explain the correlated functional status among segregating V segments, but an unknown experimental factor could not be ruled out. A further reported finding was that TCR beta sequences accurately predicted the HLA-A and HLA-B alleles for most subjects in the first cohort. According to a later analysis, most CMV-associated TCR beta chains appeared to be HLA-restricted, and the HLA associations seemed to be driven largely by CMV exposure. Most TCR sequences were observed very rarely across donors, whereas some public TCRs were present in many individuals. In a later analysis, the rate of TCR association differed among HLA loci, with DRB1 alleles having the most associated TCRs and HLA-C alleles having the fewest. When HLA alleles, especially DR and DQ, strongly co-occurred, attributing TCR associations to individual alleles was difficult. In a later analysis, HLA-associated TCR beta chains were found to be more clonally expanded and to have lower generation probabilities than equally common non-associated chains. The only immune exposure information available for the cohort was CMV serostatus.

From V the trimming removes 6 bases and from J it removes 5 bases, while the gene matches leave 1 base of the junction unaccounted for. CDR1 and CDR2 were assigned from the germline V gene as ENHRY and SYGVKD. The CDR3 sequence holds 12 residues, the cysteine and phenylalanine included. Solely the CDR3 DNA is kept, with 36 bases framed from the first base. Libraries were prepared through the immunoSEQ multiplex PCR assay. The multiplex PCR relied on a mix of 60 forward primers for TCR Vbeta segments and 13 reverse primers for TCR Jbeta segments. The CDR3 region of rearranged TCR beta genes was amplified from genomic DNA with a multiplex PCR assay. Amplified TCR beta libraries were sequenced as 87-base-pair reads on the Illumina HiSeq System. The study's processing was this. A later analysis counted some 74 million unique TCR beta chains across the 650 to 700 repertoires, and approximately 11 million of these chains were shared by at least two donors. Raw reads were error-corrected and collapsed into unique sequences by a nearest-neighbor algorithm in which closely related sequences were merged to remove PCR and sequencing errors. CDR3 sequences were aligned to IMGT reference sequences to assign V, D and J gene segments. For a sequence to be retained, a match of at least six nucleotides to both a V gene segment and a J gene segment was required. Rearrangements were called productive when the CDR3 lacked stop codons and stayed in frame with V and J; all others were non-productive. Following IMGT convention, CDR3 was defined as the stretch from the second conserved V-encoded cysteine up to the conserved J-encoded phenylalanine. The earlier analysis of about 500 of the donors excluded sequences that lacked an unambiguous match to a single V gene segment. In an earlier analysis of almost 600 of the donors, a V segment was called functional when productive rearrangements were above 56.7%, and segregating when the standard deviation between donors exceeded 5%. A statistical classification framework was built to diagnose cytomegalovirus status from the catalog of TCR beta chain sequences. In a later analysis, V and J genes were assigned by comparing TCR nucleotide sequences against IMGT/GENE-DB human TR gene sequences. In a later analysis, CDR3 sequences and most-parsimonious VDJ recombination scenarios were assigned using the TCRdist pipeline. In a later analysis, every TCR beta chain was defined by the combination of its CDR3 amino acid sequence and its V-gene family, and reads without a unique V-gene family were dropped. In a later analysis, around 600 highly shared, low-generation-probability nucleotide sequences were removed to address suspected cross-contamination and a sequencing artifact. For each public chain, a later analysis derived a clonal expansion index from normalized ranks of inferred template counts within each repertoire. Generation probabilities in a later analysis came from a VDJ recombination model fitted to out-of-frame rearrangements, and those results were checked against IGoR. In a later analysis, TCR-TCR, TCR-HLA and TCR-CMV co-occurrence was scored with hypergeometric tests, and a repertoire-size bias correction was applied to TCR pairs. In a later analysis, false discovery rates were estimated by permuting HLA or CMV assignments 20 times. In a later analysis, co-occurring TCRs were grouped with DBSCAN, and TCRdist sequence similarity was added when clustering was performed within HLA-allele-positive subsets. For co-occurrence clustering, repertoires with fewer than 30,000 or more than 120,000 public chains were excluded, along with roughly five repertoires with anomalous nucleotide sharing. The table comes from immuneACCESS by way of TCRdb, which keeps in-frame sequences with V and J called. Part of the clones is missing from these tables; in studies checked, under half for an unresolved V gene and the rest for unknown reasons. That table furnishes V, J and clone size, whereas the DNA furnished D and trimming. Present in this sample are 95,000 to 110,000 clones, about 80% of which were seen just once. The ten most abundant clones make up approximately 1.9% of the sample.

The cohort was made up of roughly 670 healthy bone marrow donors. Cohort members were all nominally healthy when sampled, although unrecorded immune exposures were likely present. The donor was CMV seronegative and belonged to the group of around 350 seronegative cohort members. A peripheral blood sample was provided by each donor, and peripheral blood mononuclear cells were used for TCR beta sequencing. Genomic DNA extraction from the blood cell samples was performed with the Qiagen DNeasy Blood Extraction Kit. This sequence originates from a woman aged 35 to 49 in good health and CMV-seronegative. The chain joins TRBV10-3 to TRBJ2-7, and 10 bases in between align with TRBD2. Sequencing was done on a sample of PBMCs. CDR3 loop: CAIRSGRDEQYF. The DNA sequence follows: TGTGCCATCAGAAGCGGGAGGGACGAGCAGTACTTC.